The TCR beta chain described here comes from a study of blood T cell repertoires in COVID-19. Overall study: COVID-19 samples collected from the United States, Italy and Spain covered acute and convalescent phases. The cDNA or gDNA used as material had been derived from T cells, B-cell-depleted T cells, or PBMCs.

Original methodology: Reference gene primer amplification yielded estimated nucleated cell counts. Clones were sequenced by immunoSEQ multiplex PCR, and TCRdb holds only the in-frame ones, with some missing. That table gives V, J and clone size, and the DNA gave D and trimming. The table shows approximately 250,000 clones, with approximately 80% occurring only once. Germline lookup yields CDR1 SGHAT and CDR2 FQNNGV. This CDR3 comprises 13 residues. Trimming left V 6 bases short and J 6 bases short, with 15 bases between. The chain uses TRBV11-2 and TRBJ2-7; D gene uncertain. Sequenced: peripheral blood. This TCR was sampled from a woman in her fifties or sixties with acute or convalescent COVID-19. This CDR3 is CASSVSGPSEQYF. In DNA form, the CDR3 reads TGTGCCAGCAGTGTATCTGGGCCCTCCGAGCAGTACTTC.